This T cell receptor (beta chain) was observed in a study of persistence of HIV-infected CD4 T cells. Trimming stripped 5 bases from V and 4 bases from J, with 15 bases between. The CDR3 spans 14 residues. CDR1 and CDR2 from the germline V gene are LGHDT and YNNKEL (reference sequence). A word on this clone: Its target is unknown.

General observations from the study: Antigen-responding cells were enriched for degenerate expanded CDR3beta sequences.

Cells were stimulated with overlapping HIV-1 Gag 15-mer peptides. CD40L-negative CD69-negative CD45RO-high memory CD4+ T cells were sorted as populations depleted of antigen-responding cells. The libraries were made with immunoSEQ version 4 in survey mode. Generated by immunoSEQ multiplex PCR, the TCRdb table keeps only in-frame clones and is missing some. The data show 30,000 to 45,000 clones, more than 75% seen once. The chain is built from TRBV3-1 (or the pseudogene TRBV3-2) and TRBJ2-7, with D possibly TRBD2 on 7 matching bases. The sequences come from cultured CD4+ T cells from PBMCs, collected from a patient who received antiretroviral therapy. This clonotype was sampled from an adult with HIV. The donor label of this sample is uncertain. CDR3 coding DNA: TGTGCCAGCAGCGGGGGGGCCATCGGTTACGAGCAGTACTTC. Protein product: CASSGGAIGYEQYF.